This TCR beta chain was captured by sequencing in a study of identical twins. MiXCR was run by TCRdb on the 5' RACE reads, yielding one entry per CDR3 protein. The table records fewer than 550,000 distinct CDR3 sequences, roughly 15% of them present only once. Germline values: CDR1 WNHNN, CDR2 SYGVQD (reference sequence). V lost 0 bases to trimming and J lost 4 bases, with 14 bases between them. The CDR3 covers 16 residues. These data are also associated with another study on yellow fever vaccine responses in identical twins.

Source material: CD4+ T cells sorted from blood. The chain recombines TRBV10-1 with TRBJ2-3; D might be TRBD2 (8 bases). The clonotype originates from a woman younger than 30 in good health. The DNA of the CDR3 is TGCGCCAGCAGTGAGTCCCCGGGAGGGGGCCCAGATACGCAGTATTTT. Protein product: CASSESPGGGPDTQYF.